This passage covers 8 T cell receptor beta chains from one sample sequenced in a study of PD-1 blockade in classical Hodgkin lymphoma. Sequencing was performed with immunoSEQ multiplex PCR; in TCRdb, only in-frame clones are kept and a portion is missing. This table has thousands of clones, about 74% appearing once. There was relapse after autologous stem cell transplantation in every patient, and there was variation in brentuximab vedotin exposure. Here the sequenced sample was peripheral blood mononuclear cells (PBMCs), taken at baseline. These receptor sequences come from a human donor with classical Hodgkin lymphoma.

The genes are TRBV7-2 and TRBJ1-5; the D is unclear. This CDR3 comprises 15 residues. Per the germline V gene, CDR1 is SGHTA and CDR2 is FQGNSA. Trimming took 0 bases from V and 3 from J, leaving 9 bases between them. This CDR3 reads CASSLAGIFNQPQHF. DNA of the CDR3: TGTGCCAGCAGCTTAGCAGGAATATTCAATCAGCCCCAGCATTTT.

The CDR3 spells CASSPQQGNTEAFF. CDR3 DNA sequence: TGCGCCAGCAGCCCGCAGCAAGGGAACACTGAAGCTTTCTTT. The gene calls are TRBV4-1 and TRBJ1-1, with D hard to call. CDR1 and CDR2 from the germline V gene are MGHRA and YSYEKL. The V end lost 4 bases, the J end lost 1 base, and 10 bases lay between the germline ends. This CDR3 contains 14 residues.

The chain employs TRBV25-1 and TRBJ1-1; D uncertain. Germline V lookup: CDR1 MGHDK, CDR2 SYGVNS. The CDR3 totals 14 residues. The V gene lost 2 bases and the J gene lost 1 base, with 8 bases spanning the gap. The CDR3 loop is CASSEPDRNTEAFF. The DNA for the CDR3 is TGTGCCAGCAGTGAACCTGACCGGAACACTGAAGCTTTCTTT.

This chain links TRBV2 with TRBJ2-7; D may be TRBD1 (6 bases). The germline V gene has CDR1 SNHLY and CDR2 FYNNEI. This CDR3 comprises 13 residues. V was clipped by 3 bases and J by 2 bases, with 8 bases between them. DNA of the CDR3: TGTGCCAGCAGTGATTCAGGGGCCTACGAGCAGTACTTC. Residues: CASSDSGAYEQYF.

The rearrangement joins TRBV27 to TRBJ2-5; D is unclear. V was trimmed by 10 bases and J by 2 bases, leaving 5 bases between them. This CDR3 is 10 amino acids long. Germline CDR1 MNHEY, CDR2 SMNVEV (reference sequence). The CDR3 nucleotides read TGTGCCACCCCTCAAGAGACCCAGTACTTC. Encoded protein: CATPQETQYF.

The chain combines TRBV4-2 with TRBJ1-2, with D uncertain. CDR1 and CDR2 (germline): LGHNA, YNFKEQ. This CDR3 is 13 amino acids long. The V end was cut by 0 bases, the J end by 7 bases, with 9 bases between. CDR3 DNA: TGTGCCAGCAGCCAAGACGGCCGGGCTGGCTACACCTTC. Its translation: CASSQDGRAGYTF.

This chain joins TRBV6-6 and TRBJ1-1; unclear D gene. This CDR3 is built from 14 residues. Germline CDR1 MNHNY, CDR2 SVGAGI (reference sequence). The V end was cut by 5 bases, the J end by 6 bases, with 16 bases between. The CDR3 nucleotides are TGTGCCAGCAGTACCCGGGCCCGAGCGGCTGAAGCTTTCTTT. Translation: CASSTRARAAEAFF.

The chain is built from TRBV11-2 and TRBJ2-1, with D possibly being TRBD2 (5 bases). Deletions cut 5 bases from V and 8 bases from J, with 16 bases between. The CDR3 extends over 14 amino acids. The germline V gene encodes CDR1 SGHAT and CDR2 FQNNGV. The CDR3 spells CASSPTLLGYEQFF. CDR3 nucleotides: TGTGCCAGCAGCCCAACTCTACTAGGTTATGAGCAGTTCTTC. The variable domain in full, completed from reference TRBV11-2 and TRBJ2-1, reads EAGVAQSPRYKIIEKRQSVAFWCNPISGHATLYWYQQILGQGPKLLIQFQNNGVVDDSQLPKDRFSAERLKGVDSTLKIQPAKLEDSAVYLCASSPTLLGYEQFFGPGTRLTVL.